The 4 T cell receptor beta chains presented below share a single source sample, sequenced in a study of post-analysis software for immune sequencing data. The authors incorporated unique molecular identifiers into the TCR beta cDNA libraries. TCRdb re-derived calls from the PCR reads in MiXCR, one entry per CDR3 protein. The sample has about 460,000 distinct CDR3 sequences, nearly 45% seen once. Study results and caveats: TRBV segments more frequent in patients than in controls numbered roughly five and included TRBV5-6, TRBV5-1 and TRBV20-1.

No antigen has been identified for these receptors. Sequenced sample: blood. The receptors come from a girl between 5 and 17 years old with multiple sclerosis.

A single count supports this clonotype. Given the absence of the conserved phenylalanine or tryptophan at the CDR3 end, a read error is likely. The rearrangement links TRBV29-1 to TRBJ1-2; 8 nucleotides line up with TRBD1. After removal of 4 bases from V and 8 bases from J, the junction contained 3 bases not matched to a gene. CDR1 and CDR2 (germline): SQVTM, ANQGSEA. The CDR3 is made up of 11 amino acids. The CDR3 DNA sequence: TGCAGCGTTGTTGACAGGGGCGGCTACACCTGC. Residues: CSVVDRGGYTC.

This clonotype was seen only once. This sequence joins TRBV4-1 and TRBJ2-7; 15 positions match TRBD2. V lost 2 bases to trimming and J lost 0 bases; unmatched junction nucleotides: 11. CDR1 and CDR2 (germline): MGHRA, YSYEKL. The CDR3 consists of 20 residues. The CDR3 protein is CASSQFLGLAGGEGSYEQYF. The DNA of the CDR3 is TGCGCCAGCAGCCAATTCCTGGGACTAGCGGGAGGTGAGGGCTCCTACGAGCAGTACTTC.

In this sample, this clonotype turned up many times. V and J are TRBV5-1 and TRBJ2-3, with D tentatively TRBD2 (5 bases). The ends were cut back, 0 bases at V and 2 bases at J, with 13 bases in the middle. CDR1 and CDR2 from the germline V gene are SGHRS and YFSETQ. The CDR3 consists of 16 residues. In DNA form, the CDR3 reads TGCGCCAGCAGCTTGGGAGCGGACGGCCACACAGATACGCAGTATTTT. Its translation: CASSLGADGHTDTQYF.

This sequence joins TRBV6-1 and TRBJ2-7, with 11 bases aligning to TRBD2. The CDR3 has 15 residues. Germline V lookup: CDR1 MNHNS, CDR2 SASEGT. J lost 7 bases, V lost 4 bases, and 9 bases had no gene match. CDR3 bases: TGTGCCAGCAGTGTACTAGCGGGGGCCTCCAATGAGCAGTACTTC. It translates to CASSVLAGASNEQYF.